The 30 T cell receptor beta chains given below trace back to one sample, sequenced in a study of beta chain features in type 1 diabetes. The study's findings and limits: Moderately but significantly shorter TCRB CDR3s were found in Type 1 diabetes patients in all four CD4+ subsets.

The authors reverse transcribed all of the isolated RNA, so sequencing captured expressed TCRB transcripts. Only in-frame clones appear in the TCRdb table, and some are missing; sequencing was by immunoSEQ multiplex PCR. The sample yields roughly 290,000 clones, approximately 15% seen once. Their antigens are not known. Sequenced: naive CD4+ T cells from blood. The receptor source for this set is a man aged 18 to 30 with type 1 diabetes.

The V gene is TRBV28, the J gene TRBJ1-1; 7 bases line up with TRBD1. Germline lookup yields CDR1 MDHEN and CDR2 SYDVKM. This CDR3 is 13 amino acids long. J gave up 5 bases and V 9 bases, and 9 bases lay outside the gene matches. CDR3 DNA sequence: TGTGCCAGTTACCAGGGGGATCGAACTGAAGCTTTCTTT. This codes for CASYQGDRTEAFF.

This clone was detected only a few times. The CDR3 coding sequence is TGTGCCAGCAGCCAACCCGACAGGGGTGGCGAGCAGTACTTC. Protein sequence: CASSQPDRGGEQYF. The rearrangement joins TRBV7-9 to TRBJ2-7; 8 positions agree with TRBD1. The CDR3 runs 14 residues. Germline V gene sequence: CDR1 SEHNR, CDR2 FQNEAQ (reference sequence). After removal of 5 bases from V and 6 bases from J, the junction contained 9 bases not matched to a gene.

Only a few counts were recorded for this clone. The V and J genes are TRBV30 and TRBJ2-3, with D possibly being TRBD1 (5 bases). Trimming stripped 0 bases from V and 4 bases from J, with 11 bases between. The germline V gene has CDR1 GTSNPN and CDR2 SVGIG (reference sequence). CDR3 length equals 14 residues. The CDR3 is CAWSVGRGSDTQYF. In nucleotides, the CDR3 is TGTGCCTGGAGTGTAGGTAGGGGCTCAGATACGCAGTATTTT.

The chain combines TRBV27 with TRBJ1-1, with D possibly TRBD1 on 6 matching bases. In germline, CDR1 is MNHEY, CDR2 SMNVEV (reference sequence). The V end was cut by 9 bases, the J end by 3 bases, with 17 bases between. This CDR3 is 14 amino acids long. The CDR3 nucleotides read TGTGCCAGACCCCGGGACAAGTTGGACACTGAAGCTTTCTTT. It translates to CARPRDKLDTEAFF.

The genes are TRBV7-8 and TRBJ2-2, with D perhaps matching TRBD2 (6 bases). CDR1 is SGHVS, CDR2 FQNEAQ, per germline. The CDR3 runs to 14 residues. V gave up 5 bases and J gave up 6 bases, with 13 bases separating them. The CDR3 loop reads CASSTRGGAGELFF. CDR3 sequence (DNA): TGTGCCAGCAGCACCCGGGGCGGGGCCGGGGAGCTGTTTTTT.

This clone was seen more than once but under ten times. This sequence joins TRBV4-3 and TRBJ1-1, with D possibly TRBD1 on 6 matching bases. CDR3 length equals 16 residues. Between the trimmed V and J ends, which lost 0 bases and 2 bases, there was a span of 13 bases. The germline V gene has CDR1 LGHNA and CDR2 YSLEER. CDR3 DNA: TGCGCCAGCAGCCAAGATTGGGGGGGGCATAACACTGAAGCTTTCTTT. Protein: CASSQDWGGHNTEAFF.

The chain uses TRBV27 and TRBJ1-2, with a possible D match to TRBD1 (5 bases). In germline, CDR1 is MNHEY, CDR2 SMNVEV (reference sequence). The CDR3 is made up of 12 amino acids. The V end lost 3 bases, the J end lost 8 bases, and 10 bases lay between the germline ends. The CDR3 protein is CASSLGGEGYTF. The CDR3 DNA follows: TGTGCCAGCAGTTTGGGAGGGGAAGGCTACACCTTC.

The table lists this clone with a few counts. The J gene is TRBJ2-5, the V gene TRBV11-2, with D perhaps TRBD2 (6 bases). The CDR3 totals 12 residues. Trimming stripped 5 bases from V and 13 bases from J, with 17 bases between. From germline, CDR1 is SGHAT and CDR2 FQNNGV. Here the CDR3 reads CASSPGARIPYF. The CDR3 bases are TGTGCCAGCAGCCCGGGAGCCCGGATACCGTACTTC.

The chain links TRBV6-1 to TRBJ2-7, with 9 bases that match TRBD1. V trimming: 3 bases; J trimming: 2 bases; junction bases outside the gene matches: 2. Germline assignment: CDR1 MNHNS and CDR2 SASEGT. The CDR3 consists of 14 residues. The CDR3: CASSDRQGAYEQYF. The CDR3 coding sequence is TGTGCCAGCAGTGACCGACAGGGGGCCTACGAGCAGTACTTC.

A few counts support this clone. The chain combines TRBV9 with TRBJ1-3; 9 nucleotides align to TRBD1. The germline gives CDR1 SGDLS, CDR2 YYNGEE. With 3 bases clipped from V and 3 bases from J, the junction kept 7 bases outside the gene matches. The CDR3 is made up of 16 amino acids. CDR3 residues: CASSGWTGEIGNTIYF. The CDR3 coding sequence is TGTGCCAGCAGCGGATGGACAGGGGAGATTGGAAACACCATATATTTT.

This clone was seen a few times. V is TRBV21-1 and J is TRBJ1-4; TRBD1 is the table's D call and was not checked against the DNA. TRBV21-1 constitutes a pseudogene. The CDR3 is 14 residues long. CDR3 in DNA: TGTGCCAGCAGCAGACGGACAGGGGCTGAAAAACTGTTTTTT. It yields the protein CASSRRTGAEKLFF.

CDR3 amino acids: CASSPGQLPTEAFF. The CDR3 DNA sequence: TGTGCCAGCAGTCCTGGACAGTTACCGACTGAAGCTTTCTTT. V usage is TRBV28 and J usage is TRBJ1-1, with TRBD1 as a possible D gene (6 bases). Per the germline V gene, CDR1 is MDHEN and CDR2 is SYDVKM. This CDR3 has 14 residues. V was pared by 5 bases and J by 5 bases, with 15 bases between.

The chain recombines TRBV15 with TRBJ2-2; the D gene is possibly TRBD2 (6 bases). Trimming removed 0 bases at V and 7 bases at J, with 12 bases between. Germline lookup yields CDR1 LNHNV and CDR2 YYDKDF (reference sequence). The length of the CDR3 is 15 residues. CDR3 loop: CATSRDLEGNGELFF. CDR3 coding DNA: TGTGCCACCAGCAGAGATCTGGAGGGGAACGGGGAGCTGTTTTTT.

This chain links TRBV29-1 with TRBJ1-1; 8 bases are shared with TRBD1. This CDR3 comprises 15 residues. Germline V gene lookup returns CDR1 SQVTM and CDR2 ANQGSEA. Trimming at V came to 4 bases and at J to 6 bases, leaving 13 bases not matched to a gene. As DNA, the CDR3 is TGCAGCGTTGTCGTCAGGGGGCGAGCTGAGTCTGAAGCTTTCTTT. Amino acid sequence: CSVVVRGRAESEAFF.

This clone was seen more than once but under ten times. The chain carries TRBV23-1 and TRBJ2-1, with a weak D call TRBD1 (6 bases). TRBV23-1 is labeled an ORF, and its function is uncertain. The CDR3 is 15 residues long. With 4 bases removed from V and 0 bases from J, the gap between germline ends came to 10 bases. The CDR3 DNA reads TGCGCCAGCAGTCTAGGACAGACCTCCTACAATGAGCAGTTCTTC. Its protein is CASSLGQTSYNEQFF.

The chain employs TRBV6-5 and TRBJ2-1; D might be TRBD1 (8 bases). The CDR3 length is 15 residues. V was clipped by 7 bases and J by 0 bases, with 13 bases between them. From germline, CDR1 is MNHEY and CDR2 SVGAGI. The chain's CDR3 is CASTGGTGSYNEQFF. In DNA, the CDR3 is TGTGCCAGCACCGGGGGGACAGGCTCCTACAATGAGCAGTTCTTC.

The chain uses TRBV29-1 and TRBJ1-5; possible D gene TRBD1, 5 bases. CDR1 SQVTM and CDR2 ANQGSEA come from the germline V gene. This CDR3 has 13 amino acids. Trimming took off 0 bases at V and 6 bases at J, with 9 bases between the two ends. The CDR3 is CSVEDQRGQPQHF. The DNA of the CDR3 is TGCAGCGTTGAAGATCAAAGGGGTCAGCCCCAGCATTTT.

The chain joins TRBV14 to TRBJ2-3; the D gene is possibly TRBD2 (5 bases). This CDR3 contains 17 residues. The ends were cut back, 0 bases at V and 3 bases at J, with 16 bases in the middle. CDR1 is SGHDN, CDR2 FVKESK, per germline. CDR3 in amino acids: CASSQEFPGSATDTQYF. CDR3 nucleotide sequence: TGTGCCAGCAGCCAAGAGTTTCCGGGATCCGCGACAGATACGCAGTATTTT. Full variable domain (outside the CDR3, taken from reference TRBV14 and TRBJ2-3): EAGVTQFPSHSVIEKGQTVTLRCDPISGHDNLYWYRRVMGKEIKFLLHFVKESKQDESGMPNNRFLAERTGGTYSTLKVQPAELEDSGVYFCASSQEFPGSATDTQYFGPGTRLTVL.

V gene TRBV5-1 combines with J gene TRBJ2-1; 8 bases agree with TRBD2. The germline V gene encodes CDR1 SGHRS and CDR2 YFSETQ. After removal of 0 bases from V and 4 bases from J, the junction contained 6 bases not matched to a gene. This CDR3 is 16 amino acids long. For the CDR3, the DNA is TGCGCCAGCAGCTTGGCCGGACTAGCAAGGTACAATGAGCAGTTCTTC. Residues: CASSLAGLARYNEQFF.

This clone turned up a few times. CDR3 protein: CASSFAGGSQETQYF. CDR3 DNA: TGTGCCAGCAGCTTTGCGGGTGGATCGCAAGAGACCCAGTACTTC. The chain is built from TRBV5-4 and TRBJ2-5; possible D gene TRBD2, 5 bases. V gave up 2 bases and J gave up 2 bases, with 13 bases separating them. Germline lookup yields CDR1 SGHNT and CDR2 YYREEE (reference sequence). This CDR3 region has 15 residues.

A few counts support this clone. V usage is TRBV11-2 and J usage is TRBJ2-7, with TRBD2 matching 12 bases. The CDR3 contains 16 residues. The germline V gene encodes CDR1 SGHAT and CDR2 FQNNGV. The V segment lost 2 bases and the J segment 3 bases; nucleotides outside the gene matches: 5. CDR3: CASSLNQLAGGYEQYF. The CDR3 nucleotides are TGTGCCAGCAGCTTAAATCAACTAGCGGGAGGCTACGAGCAGTACTTC.

This rearrangement joins TRBV7-9 to TRBJ2-3; tentatively, D is TRBD2 (6 bases). The CDR3 spans 16 residues. V lost 1 base and J 0 bases, leaving 11 bases between the germline ends. Germline-derived CDR1 and CDR2 are SEHNR and FQNEAQ (reference sequence). The DNA of the CDR3 is TGTGCCAGCAGCTTAGGGAGGGCTCCTAGCACAGATACGCAGTATTTT. Translated, it gives CASSLGRAPSTDTQYF.

The chain combines TRBV27 with TRBJ1-2, with 9 nucleotides matching TRBD1. CDR3 size: 14 residues. Germline CDR1 reads MNHEY; CDR2 reads SMNVEV (reference sequence). The junction had 6 bases not matched to a gene; V was cut back by 2 bases and J by 8 bases. The CDR3 spells CASSLRGTGSGYTF. The CDR3 DNA follows: TGTGCCAGCAGTTTAAGAGGGACAGGGTCCGGCTACACCTTC.

This chain uses TRBV7-2 with TRBJ2-7; D possibly corresponds to TRBD1 (5 bases). CDR1 and CDR2 (germline): SGHTA, FQGNSA. This CDR3 comprises 14 residues. With 2 bases removed from V and 6 bases from J, the gap between germline ends came to 14 bases. The CDR3, as DNA: TGTGCCAGCAGCTTACGAACAGGTCCCTCCGAGCAGTACTTC. Its protein product is CASSLRTGPSEQYF.

The CDR3 bases are TGCGCCAGCAGCCCTCGGGGGGCTCCCCAAGAGACCCAGTACTTC. Amino acids: CASSPRGAPQETQYF. The chain combines TRBV4-3 with TRBJ2-5; possible D gene TRBD2, 7 bases. This CDR3 contains 15 residues. The V gene lost 4 bases and the J gene lost 1 base, with 13 bases spanning the gap. Germline V gene lookup returns CDR1 LGHNA and CDR2 YSLEER.

This chain links TRBV11-2 with TRBJ2-1; TRBD2 agrees at 9 bases. The length of the CDR3 is 15 residues. With 1 base clipped from V and 14 bases from J, the junction kept 12 bases outside the gene matches. Germline CDR1 reads SGHAT; CDR2 reads FQNNGV. CDR3 residues: CASSLGALAGLMKFF. The CDR3, as DNA: TGTGCCAGCAGCTTAGGGGCCCTAGCGGGGCTAATGAAGTTCTTC.

This rearrangement joins TRBV2 to TRBJ2-2, with 9 nucleotides matching TRBD1. Germline V gene lookup returns CDR1 SNHLY and CDR2 FYNNEI. This CDR3 is built from 13 residues. V dropped 9 bases and J dropped 3; count of bases not matched to a gene: 2. The CDR3 sequence is CASRDRDTGELFF. The CDR3 coding sequence is TGTGCCAGTAGGGACAGGGACACCGGGGAGCTGTTTTTT.

The chain combines TRBV29-1 with TRBJ1-1; no firm D call. CDR3 length: 14 amino acids. Germline assignment: CDR1 SQVTM and CDR2 ANQGSEA. V was pared by 4 bases and J by 0 bases, with 12 bases between. In DNA form, the CDR3 reads TGCAGCGTTGCGTATAGCCCCATGAACACTGAAGCTTTCTTT. This sequence encodes CSVAYSPMNTEAFF.

The chain combines TRBV6-1 with TRBJ2-7, with D perhaps TRBD1 (5 bases). This CDR3 has 15 amino acids. Germline V CDR1 and CDR2: MNHNS, SASEGT. The V and J ends lost 2 bases and 3 bases respectively, with 14 bases between them. The CDR3 sequence: CASSEIRGDDYEQYF. In DNA, the CDR3 is TGTGCCAGCAGTGAAATAAGGGGCGATGACTACGAGCAGTACTTC.

This clone was recorded a few times. The V gene is TRBV5-6, the J gene TRBJ2-2; D perhaps matches TRBD2 (6 bases). CDR3 length: 19 residues. V lost 4 bases to trimming and J lost 4 bases, with 26 bases between them. CDR1 is SGHDT and CDR2 is YYEEEE in the germline V gene. DNA of the CDR3: TGTGCCAGCAGCCCAACCAATCTTGGGGGGAGACTCTTCACCGGGGAGCTGTTTTTT. Encoded protein: CASSPTNLGGRLFTGELFF.